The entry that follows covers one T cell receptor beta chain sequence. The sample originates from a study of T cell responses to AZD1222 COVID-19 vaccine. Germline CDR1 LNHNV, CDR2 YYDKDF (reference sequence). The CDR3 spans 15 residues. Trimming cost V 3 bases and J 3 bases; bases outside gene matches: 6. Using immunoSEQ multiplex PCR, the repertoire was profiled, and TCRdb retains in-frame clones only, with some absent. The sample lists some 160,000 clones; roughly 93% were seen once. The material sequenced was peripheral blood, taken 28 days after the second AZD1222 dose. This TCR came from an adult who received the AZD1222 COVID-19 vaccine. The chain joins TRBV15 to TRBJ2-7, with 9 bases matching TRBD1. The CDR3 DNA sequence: TGTGCCACCAGCAGTCTCCGGGACAGGGACTACGAGCAGTACTTC. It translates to CATSSLRDRDYEQYF. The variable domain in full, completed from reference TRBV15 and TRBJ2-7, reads DAMVIQNPRYQVTQFGKPVTLSCSQTLNHNVMYWYQQKSSQAPKLLFHYYDKDFNNEADTPDNFQSRRPNTSFCFLDIRSPGLGDTAMYLCATSSLRDRDYEQYFGPGTRLTVT.